This T cell receptor (beta chain) was sequenced for a study of T-cell memory formation after mild COVID-19. From the 5' RACE reads, TCRdb called clonotypes with MiXCR, one entry per CDR3 protein. The sample consists of 300,000 to 400,000 distinct CDR3 sequences, 13% to 15% of them appearing once. The V end lost 10 bases, the J end lost 2 bases, and 18 bases lay between the germline ends. The CDR3 is 14 amino acids. Germline CDR1 is MNHNY and CDR2 is SVGAGI (reference sequence). The V gene is TRBV6-6, the J gene TRBJ2-7; either TRBD1 or TRBD2 may fit D (5 bases each). The clonotype was recovered from a man aged 18-30 years who had mild COVID-19 (a few samples of this study predate the infection). Cell type and time point are not known. The sample consisted of PBMCs or a T cell subset sorted from them (not recorded which). The CDR3: CATVVGVPPYEQYF. In DNA, the CDR3 is TGTGCCACCGTAGTGGGGGTTCCTCCCTACGAGCAGTACTTC.